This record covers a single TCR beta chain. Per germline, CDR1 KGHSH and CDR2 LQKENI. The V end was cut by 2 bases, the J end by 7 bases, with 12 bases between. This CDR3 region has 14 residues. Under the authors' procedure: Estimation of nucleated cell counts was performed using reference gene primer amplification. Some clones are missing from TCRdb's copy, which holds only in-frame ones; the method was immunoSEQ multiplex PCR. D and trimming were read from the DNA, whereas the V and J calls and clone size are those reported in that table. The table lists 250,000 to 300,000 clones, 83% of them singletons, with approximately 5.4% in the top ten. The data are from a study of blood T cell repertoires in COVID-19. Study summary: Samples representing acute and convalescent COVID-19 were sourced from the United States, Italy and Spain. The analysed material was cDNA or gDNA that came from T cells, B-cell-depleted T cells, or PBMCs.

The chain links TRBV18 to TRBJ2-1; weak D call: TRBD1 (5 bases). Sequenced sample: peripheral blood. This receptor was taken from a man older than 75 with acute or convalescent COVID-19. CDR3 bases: TGTGCCAGCTCACCAGCCAGGGTCGAGAATGAGCAGTTCTTC. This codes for CASSPARVENEQFF.